The rows below give T cell receptor beta chains drawn from one sample of a study of graft-versus-host responses after intestinal transplantation. Libraries were prepared by immunoSEQ multiplex PCR; TCRdb keeps only in-frame clonotypes and omits some of them. In the table there are 3,600 or so clones, 60% to 75% of which are singletons. The sample consisted of ileum tissue, taken 105 days after intestinal transplantation. These receptors were collected from a human patient who received an intestinal transplant, so some T cells may come from the graft donor. The CDR3 runs from the conserved cysteine through the conserved F or W. D genes are given only for firm matches. Not all rows give a size; the values are once, few, many and, for expanded clones, a class.

J | D | size | V | length | DNA | CDR3
TRBJ2-1 | TRBD2 | . | TRBV7-3 | 16 | TGTGCCAGCAGCCCGGGGACTAGCGGGGCCTACAATGAGCAGTTCTTC | CASSPGTSGAYNEQFF
TRBJ1-5 | . | . | TRBV5-1 | 12 | TGCGCCAGCAGCTTGCAAAATCAGCCCCAGCATTTT | CASSLQNQPQHF
TRBJ2-5 | . | once | TRBV2 | 12 | TGTGCCAGCAAGAGCCGGAAAGAGACCCAGTACTTC | CASKSRKETQYF
TRBJ1-2 | TRBD1 | . | TRBV7-9 | 18 | TGTGCCAGCAGGGAGAACGCAGGGGGGCCAGAGGGGAACTATGGCTACACCTTC | CASRENAGGPEGNYGYTF
TRBJ1-1 | . | . | TRBV30 | 14 | TGTGCCTGGAGTGTGATATTTAGGGCAGCAGGAGCTTTCTTT | CAWSVIFRAAGAFF
TRBJ2-3 | TRBD1 | once | TRBV7-3 | 14 | TGTGCCAGCAGCGAACAGGGGAGCACAGATACGCAGTATTTT | CASSEQGSTDTQYF
TRBJ1-3 | . | . | TRBV18 | 14 | TGTGCCAGCTCACGGGGGACTGATGGAAACACCATATATTTT | CASSRGTDGNTIYF
TRBJ1-2 | TRBD1 | few | TRBV2 | 15 | TGTGCCAGTAGCGGACAGGGGGTTGGAAACTATGGCTACACCTTC | CASSGQGVGNYGYTF
TRBJ2-1 | . | . | TRBV7-3 | 12 | TGTGCCAGCAGCTTAATTGGGAATGAGCAGTTCTTC | CASSLIGNEQFF
TRBJ2-2 | TRBD1 | . | TRBV14 | 14 | TGTGCCAGCTGGCTGACAGGGTACACCGGGGAGCTGTTTTTT | CASWLTGYTGELFF
TRBJ2-3 | . | . | TRBV4-1 | 17 | TGCGCCAGCAGCCAAGGGCCAGCACCACCTCGCACAGATACGCAGTATTTT | CASSQGPAPPRTDTQYF
TRBJ1-2 | . | few | TRBV2 | 13 | TGTGCCAGCAGTGAAGGGACTAACTATGGCTACACCTTC | CASSEGTNYGYTF
TRBJ2-1 | TRBD2 | . | TRBV2 | 15 | TGTGCCAGCAGTGGAAAGATAGCGGGCTTCAATGAGCAGTTCTTC | CASSGKIAGFNEQFF
TRBJ2-1 | . | . | TRBV6-1 | 15 | TGTGCCAGCAGTGCCACCACTAGTTTCGATCATGAGCAGTTCTTC | CASSATTSFDHEQFF
TRBJ2-7 | . | . | TRBV21-1 | 11 | TGTGCCAGCAGCAAGTTCTACGAGCAGTACTTC | CASSKFYEQYF
TRBJ1-5 | TRBD1 | . | TRBV13 | 14 | TGTGCCAGCAGCTTCAGGGGGCTCAATCAGCCCCAGCATTTT | CASSFRGLNQPQHF
TRBJ2-1 | TRBD2 | . | TRBV6-5 | 15 | TGTGCCAGCAGTTACGGAGCGGGAGGTAAAAATGAGCAGTTCTTC | CASSYGAGGKNEQFF
TRBJ1-2 | . | . | TRBV11-2 | 15 | TGTGCCAGCAGCGCCGACGGGGCCACTGGCTATGGCTACACCTTC | CASSADGATGYGYTF
TRBJ2-3 | . | few | TRBV7-9 | 14 | TGTGCCAGCAGCTTAGTTGCAGGCACAGATACGCAGTATTTT | CASSLVAGTDTQYF
TRBJ2-1 | TRBD2 | once | TRBV27 | 14 | TGTGCCAGCAGTCGACTAGCAGCTTACAATGAGCAGTTCTTC | CASSRLAAYNEQFF